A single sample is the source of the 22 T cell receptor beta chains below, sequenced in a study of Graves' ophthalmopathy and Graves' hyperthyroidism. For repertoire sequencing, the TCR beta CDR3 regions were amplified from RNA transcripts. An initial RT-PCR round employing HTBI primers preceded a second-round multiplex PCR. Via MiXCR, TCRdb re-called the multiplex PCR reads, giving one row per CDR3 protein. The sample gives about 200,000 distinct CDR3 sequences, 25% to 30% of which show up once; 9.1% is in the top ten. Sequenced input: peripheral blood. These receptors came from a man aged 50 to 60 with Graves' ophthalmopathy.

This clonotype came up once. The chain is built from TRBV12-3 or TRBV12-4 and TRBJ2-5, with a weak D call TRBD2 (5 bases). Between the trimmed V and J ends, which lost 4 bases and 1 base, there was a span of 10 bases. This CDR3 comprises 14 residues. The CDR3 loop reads CASSYGLSQETQYF. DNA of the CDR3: TGTGCCAGCAGTTACGGACTGAGCCAAGAGACCCAGTACTTC.

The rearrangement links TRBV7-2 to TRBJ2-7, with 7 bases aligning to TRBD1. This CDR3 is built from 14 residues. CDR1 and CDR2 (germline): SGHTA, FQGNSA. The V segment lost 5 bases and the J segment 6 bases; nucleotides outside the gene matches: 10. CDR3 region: CASSIDRVNGEQYF. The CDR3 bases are TGTGCCAGCAGCATCGACAGGGTGAACGGCGAGCAGTACTTC.

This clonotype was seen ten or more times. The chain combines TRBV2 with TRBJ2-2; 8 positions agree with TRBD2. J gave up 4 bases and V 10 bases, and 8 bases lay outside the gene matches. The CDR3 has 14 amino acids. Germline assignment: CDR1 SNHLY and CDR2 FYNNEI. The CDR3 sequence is CATTGGRVTGELFF. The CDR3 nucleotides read TGTGCCACCACGGGAGGGCGGGTCACCGGGGAGCTGTTTTTT.

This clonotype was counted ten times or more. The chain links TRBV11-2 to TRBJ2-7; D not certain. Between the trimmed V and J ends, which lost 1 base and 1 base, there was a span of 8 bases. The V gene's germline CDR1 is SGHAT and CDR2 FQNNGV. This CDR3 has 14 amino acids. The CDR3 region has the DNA TGTGCCAGCAGCTTAGTAGGAGCGTCCTACGAGCAGTACTTC. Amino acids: CASSLVGASYEQYF.

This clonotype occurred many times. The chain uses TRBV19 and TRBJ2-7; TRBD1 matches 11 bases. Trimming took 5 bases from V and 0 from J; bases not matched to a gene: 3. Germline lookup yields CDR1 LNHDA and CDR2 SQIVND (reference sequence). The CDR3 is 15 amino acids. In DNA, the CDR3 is TGTGCCAGTAGTGGGACAGGGGGTTTCTCCTACGAGCAGTACTTC. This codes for CASSGTGGFSYEQYF.

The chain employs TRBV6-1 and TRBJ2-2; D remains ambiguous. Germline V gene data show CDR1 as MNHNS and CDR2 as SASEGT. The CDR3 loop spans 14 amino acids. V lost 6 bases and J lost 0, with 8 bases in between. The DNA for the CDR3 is TGTGCCAGCAGAAGGGTCGCGAACACCGGGGAGCTGTTTTTT. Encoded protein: CASRRVANTGELFF.

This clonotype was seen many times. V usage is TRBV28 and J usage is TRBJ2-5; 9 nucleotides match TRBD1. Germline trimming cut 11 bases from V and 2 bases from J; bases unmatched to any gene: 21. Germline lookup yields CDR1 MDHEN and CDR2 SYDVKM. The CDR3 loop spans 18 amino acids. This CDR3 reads CASRPTGTGMGGQETQYF. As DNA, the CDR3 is TGTGCCTCCAGACCCACCGGGACAGGGATGGGGGGGCAAGAGACCCAGTACTTC.

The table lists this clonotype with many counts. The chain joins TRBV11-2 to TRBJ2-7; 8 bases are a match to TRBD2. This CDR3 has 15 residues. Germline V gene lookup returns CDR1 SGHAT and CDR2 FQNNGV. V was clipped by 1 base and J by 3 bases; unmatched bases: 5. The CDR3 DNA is TGTGCCAGCAGCTTAGTCCCGGGACTAGACTACGAGCAGTACTTC. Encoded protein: CASSLVPGLDYEQYF.

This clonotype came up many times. The DNA for the CDR3 is TGTGCCAGCAGCTTGGTAGGGGGACCTGGAAACACCATATATTTT. Its protein is CASSLVGGPGNTIYF. The chain uses TRBV5-6 and TRBJ1-3, with D possibly matching TRBD1 (6 bases). The CDR3 sequence is 15 residues long. Per the germline V gene, CDR1 is SGHDT and CDR2 is YYEEEE. Between the trimmed V and J ends, which lost 0 bases and 2 bases, there was a span of 9 bases.

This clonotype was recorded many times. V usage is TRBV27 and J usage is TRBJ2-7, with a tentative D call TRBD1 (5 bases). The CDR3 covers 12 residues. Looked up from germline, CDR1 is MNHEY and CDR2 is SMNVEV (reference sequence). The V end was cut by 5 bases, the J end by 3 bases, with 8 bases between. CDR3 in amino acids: CASSAQGYEQYF. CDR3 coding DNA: TGTGCCAGCAGTGCCCAGGGCTACGAGCAGTACTTC.

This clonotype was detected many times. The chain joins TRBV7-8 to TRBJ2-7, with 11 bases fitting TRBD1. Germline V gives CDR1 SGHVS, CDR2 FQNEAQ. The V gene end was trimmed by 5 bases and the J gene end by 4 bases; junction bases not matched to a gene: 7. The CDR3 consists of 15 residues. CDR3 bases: TGTGCCAGCAGCATCCGGACAGGGGGCACGTACGAGCAGTACTTC. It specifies CASSIRTGGTYEQYF.

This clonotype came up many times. CDR3 coding DNA: TGCGCCAGCAGCCAAGAGCCTGGGGGGAACATTCAGTACTTC. This gives the protein CASSQEPGGNIQYF. V and J are TRBV4-3 and TRBJ2-4, with a possible D match to TRBD2 (6 bases). CDR3 length equals 14 residues. CDR1 is LGHNA and CDR2 is YSLEER in the germline V gene. The V end lost 0 bases, the J end lost 7 bases, and 10 bases lay between the germline ends.

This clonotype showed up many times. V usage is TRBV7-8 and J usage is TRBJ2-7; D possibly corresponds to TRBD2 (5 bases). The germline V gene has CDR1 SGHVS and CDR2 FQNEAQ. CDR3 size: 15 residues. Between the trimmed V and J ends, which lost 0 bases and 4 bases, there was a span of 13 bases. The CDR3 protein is CASSLADSGVYEQYF. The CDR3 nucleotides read TGTGCCAGCAGCTTAGCGGACTCTGGGGTATACGAGCAGTACTTC.

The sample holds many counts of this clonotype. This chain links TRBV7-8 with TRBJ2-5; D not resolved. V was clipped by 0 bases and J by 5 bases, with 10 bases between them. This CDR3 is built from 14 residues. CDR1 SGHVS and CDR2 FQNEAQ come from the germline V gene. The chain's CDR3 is CASSLALGSETQYF. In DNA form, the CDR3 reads TGTGCCAGCAGCTTAGCGCTCGGTTCGGAGACCCAGTACTTC.

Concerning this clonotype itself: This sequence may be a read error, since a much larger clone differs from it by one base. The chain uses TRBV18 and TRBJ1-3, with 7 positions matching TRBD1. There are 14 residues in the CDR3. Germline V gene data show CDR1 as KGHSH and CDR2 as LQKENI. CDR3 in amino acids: CASSQQGTGNTTYF. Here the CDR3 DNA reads TGTGCCAGCTCACAACAGGGGACTGGAAACACCACATATTTT.

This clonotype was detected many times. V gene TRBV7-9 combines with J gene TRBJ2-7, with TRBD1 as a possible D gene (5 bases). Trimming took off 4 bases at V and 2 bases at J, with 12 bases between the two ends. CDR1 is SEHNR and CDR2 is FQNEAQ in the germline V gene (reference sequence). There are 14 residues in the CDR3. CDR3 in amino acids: CASSSLTAPYEQYF. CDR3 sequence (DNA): TGTGCCAGCAGCTCGCTGACAGCTCCCTACGAGCAGTACTTC.

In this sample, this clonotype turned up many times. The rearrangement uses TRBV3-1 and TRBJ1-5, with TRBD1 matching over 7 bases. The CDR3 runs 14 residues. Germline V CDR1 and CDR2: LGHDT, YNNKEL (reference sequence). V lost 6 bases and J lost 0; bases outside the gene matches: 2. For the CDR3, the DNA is TGTGCCAGCAGTCAGGGGGATAGCAATCAGCCCCAGCATTTT. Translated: CASSQGDSNQPQHF. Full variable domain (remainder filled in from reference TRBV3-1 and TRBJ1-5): DTAVSQTPKYLVTQMGNDKSIKCEQNLGHDTMYWYKQDSKKFLKIMFSYNNKELIINETVPNRFSPKSPDKAHLNLHINSLELGDSAVYFCASSQGDSNQPQHFGDGTRLSIL.

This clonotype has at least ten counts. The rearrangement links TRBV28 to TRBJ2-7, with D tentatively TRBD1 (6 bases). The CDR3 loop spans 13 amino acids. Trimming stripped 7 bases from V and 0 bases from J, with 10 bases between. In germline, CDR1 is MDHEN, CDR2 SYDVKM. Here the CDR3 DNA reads TGTGCCAGCAAAGGACAGAGCTCCTACGAGCAGTACTTC. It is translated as CASKGQSSYEQYF.

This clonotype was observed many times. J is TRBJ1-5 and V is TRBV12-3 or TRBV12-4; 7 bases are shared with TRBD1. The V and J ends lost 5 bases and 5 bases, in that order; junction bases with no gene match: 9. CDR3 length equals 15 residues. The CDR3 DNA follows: TGTGCCAGCAGTCGACAGGGAGTTTTTGATCAGCCCCAGCATTTT. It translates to CASSRQGVFDQPQHF.

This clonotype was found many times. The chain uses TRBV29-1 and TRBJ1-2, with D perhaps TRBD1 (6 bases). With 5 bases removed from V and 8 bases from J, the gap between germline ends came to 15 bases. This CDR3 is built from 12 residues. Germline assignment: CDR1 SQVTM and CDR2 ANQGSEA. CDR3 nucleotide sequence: TGCAGCGTTACAACAGGGAGCGGAGGCTACACCTTC. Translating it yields CSVTTGSGGYTF. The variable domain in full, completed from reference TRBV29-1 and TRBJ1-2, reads SAVISQKPSRDICQRGTSLTIQCQVDSQVTMMFWYRQQPGQSLTLIATANQGSEATYESGFVIDKFPISRPNLTFSTLTVSNMSPEDSSIYLCSVTTGSGGYTFGSGTRLTVV.

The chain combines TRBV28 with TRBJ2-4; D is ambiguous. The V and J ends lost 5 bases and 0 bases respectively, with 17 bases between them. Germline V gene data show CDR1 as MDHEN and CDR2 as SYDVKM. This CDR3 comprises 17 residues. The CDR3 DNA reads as TGTGCCAGCAGTCCACTGGACGGCTTACTAGCCAAAAACATTCAGTACTTC. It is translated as CASSPLDGLLAKNIQYF.

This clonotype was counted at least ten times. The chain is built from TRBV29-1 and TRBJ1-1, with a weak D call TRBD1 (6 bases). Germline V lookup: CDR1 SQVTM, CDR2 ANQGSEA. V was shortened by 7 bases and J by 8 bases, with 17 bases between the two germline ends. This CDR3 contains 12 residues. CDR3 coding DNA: TGCAGCGCCCAACCGGGGGGCTTAGAAGCTTTCTTT. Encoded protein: CSAQPGGLEAFF.